Listed here are 2 T cell receptor beta chains from one sample, sequenced in a study of T cell responses to AZD1222 COVID-19 vaccine. The protocol was immunoSEQ multiplex PCR, while the TCRdb copy is restricted to in-frame clones and leaves out a portion. The sample has around 140,000 clones; 90% are singletons. The source was peripheral blood, collected on day 0 of AZD1222 vaccination. The receptors were sampled from an adult in good health.

V and J are TRBV9 and TRBJ1-1; no firm D call. V was cut by 2 bases and J by 1 base, with 6 bases left in between. This CDR3 is built from 13 residues. CDR1 SGDLS and CDR2 YYNGEE come from the germline V gene. CDR3 sequence: CASSVARNTEAFF. CDR3 sequence (DNA): TGTGCCAGCAGCGTCGCGAGGAACACTGAAGCTTTCTTT.

V and J are TRBV24-1 and TRBJ2-3; 8 nucleotides line up with TRBD2. The CDR3 has 16 amino acids. The trim removed 1 base at V and 4 bases at J, leaving 6 bases unmatched. Germline V gene lookup returns CDR1 KGHDR and CDR2 SFDVKD. The DNA for the CDR3 is TGTGCCACCAGTGATTTTGGAGCGGGGGCGGCAGATACGCAGTATTTT. This translates into CATSDFGAGAADTQYF.